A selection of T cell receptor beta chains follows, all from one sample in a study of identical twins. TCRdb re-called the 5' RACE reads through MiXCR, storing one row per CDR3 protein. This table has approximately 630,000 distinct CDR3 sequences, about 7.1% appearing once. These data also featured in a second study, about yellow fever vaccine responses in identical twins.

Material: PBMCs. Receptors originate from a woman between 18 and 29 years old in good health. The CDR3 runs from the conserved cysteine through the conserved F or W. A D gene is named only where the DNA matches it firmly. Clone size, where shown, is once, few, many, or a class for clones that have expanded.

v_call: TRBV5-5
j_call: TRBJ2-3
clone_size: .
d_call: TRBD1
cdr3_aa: CASTLWTGNPDTQYF
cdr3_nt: TGTGCCAGCACCCTTTGGACAGGGAACCCAGATACGCAGTATTTT

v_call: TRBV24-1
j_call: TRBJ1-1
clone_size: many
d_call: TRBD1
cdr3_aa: CATTDREGTEAFF
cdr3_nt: TGTGCCACGACAGACAGGGAGGGCACTGAAGCTTTCTTT

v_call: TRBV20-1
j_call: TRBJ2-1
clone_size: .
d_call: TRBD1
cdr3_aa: CSARDRERSYNEQFF
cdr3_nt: TGCAGTGCGCGGGACAGGGAGCGGTCCTACAATGAGCAGTTCTTC

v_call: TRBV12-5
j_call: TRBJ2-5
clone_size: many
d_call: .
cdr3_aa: CASGMGRHQETQYF
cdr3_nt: TGTGCTAGTGGTATGGGACGGCACCAAGAGACCCAGTACTTC

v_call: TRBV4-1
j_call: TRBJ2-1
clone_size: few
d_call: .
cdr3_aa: CASSQDVAPRGQFF
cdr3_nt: TGCGCCAGCAGCCAAGATGTTGCGCCCCGAGGGCAGTTCTTC

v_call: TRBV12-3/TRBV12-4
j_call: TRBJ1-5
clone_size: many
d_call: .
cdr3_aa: CATRGRVDQPQHF
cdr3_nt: TGTGCCACCCGGGGTAGGGTGGATCAGCCCCAGCATTTT

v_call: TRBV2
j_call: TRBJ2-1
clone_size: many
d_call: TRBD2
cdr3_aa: CASSGAGLAGVNEQFF
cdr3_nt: TGTGCCAGCAGCGGCGCGGGACTAGCGGGAGTAAATGAGCAGTTCTTC

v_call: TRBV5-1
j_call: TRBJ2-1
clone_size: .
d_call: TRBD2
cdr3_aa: CASSLETSGGANEQFF
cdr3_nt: TGCGCCAGCAGCTTGGAAACTAGCGGGGGGGCAAATGAGCAGTTCTTC

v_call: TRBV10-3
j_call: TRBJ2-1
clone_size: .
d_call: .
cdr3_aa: CAISEQAFSEQFF
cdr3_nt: TGTGCCATCAGTGAGCAAGCGTTCAGTGAGCAGTTCTTC

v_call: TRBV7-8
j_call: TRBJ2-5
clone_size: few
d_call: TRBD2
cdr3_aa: CASSSSGTSGGQETQYF
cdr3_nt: TGTGCCAGCAGCTCTTCCGGGACTAGCGGTGGGCAAGAGACCCAGTACTTC

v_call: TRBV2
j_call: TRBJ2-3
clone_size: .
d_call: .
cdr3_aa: CASSAAVDTQYF
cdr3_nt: TGTGCCAGCAGTGCGGCCGTAGATACGCAGTATTTT

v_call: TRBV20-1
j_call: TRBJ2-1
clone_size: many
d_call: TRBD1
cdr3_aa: CSATIGTGGYNEQFF
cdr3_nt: TGCAGTGCCACGATCGGGACAGGGGGTTACAATGAGCAGTTCTTC

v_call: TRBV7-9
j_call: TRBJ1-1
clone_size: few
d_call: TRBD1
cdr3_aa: CASSSGQVTEAFF
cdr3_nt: TGTGCCAGCAGCTCGGGACAGGTAACTGAAGCTTTCTTT

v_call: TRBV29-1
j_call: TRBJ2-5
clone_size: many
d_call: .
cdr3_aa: CSVNPRDKVGVQETQYF
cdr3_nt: TGCAGCGTCAACCCGCGGGACAAAGTAGGGGTACAAGAGACCCAGTACTTC

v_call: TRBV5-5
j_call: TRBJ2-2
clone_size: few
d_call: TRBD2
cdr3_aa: CASGPGGTGELFF
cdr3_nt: TGTGCCAGCGGCCCGGGGGGCACCGGGGAGCTGTTTTTT

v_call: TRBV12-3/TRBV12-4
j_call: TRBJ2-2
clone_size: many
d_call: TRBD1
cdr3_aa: CASRGQANTGELFF
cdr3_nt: TGTGCCAGCAGGGGACAGGCGAACACCGGGGAGCTGTTTTTT

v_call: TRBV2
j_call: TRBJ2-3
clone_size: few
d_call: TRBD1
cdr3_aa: CASIMRTTGVDTQYF
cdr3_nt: TGTGCCAGCATAATGAGGACAACAGGGGTAGATACGCAGTATTTT

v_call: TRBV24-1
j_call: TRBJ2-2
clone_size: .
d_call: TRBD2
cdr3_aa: CATEPSGSGNGELFF
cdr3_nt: TGTGCCACAGAGCCAAGCGGGAGCGGTAACGGGGAGCTGTTTTTT

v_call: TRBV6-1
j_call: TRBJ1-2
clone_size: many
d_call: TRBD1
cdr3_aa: CASSRTGGSYGYTF
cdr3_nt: TGTGCCAGCAGCAGAACAGGGGGTAGTTATGGCTACACCTTC

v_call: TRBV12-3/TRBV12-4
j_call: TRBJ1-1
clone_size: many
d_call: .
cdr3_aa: CASRAVGGTEAFF
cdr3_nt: TGTGCCAGCAGGGCCGTCGGGGGCACTGAAGCTTTCTTT

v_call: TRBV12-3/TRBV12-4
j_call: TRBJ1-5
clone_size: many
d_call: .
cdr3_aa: CASSLGVISNQPQHF
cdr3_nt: TGTGCCAGCAGTTTAGGGGTAATTAGCAATCAGCCCCAGCATTTT

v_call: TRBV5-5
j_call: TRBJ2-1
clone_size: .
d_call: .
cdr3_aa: CASSPTPREYNEQFF
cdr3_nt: TGTGCCAGCAGCCCAACCCCCCGGGAATACAATGAGCAGTTCTTC

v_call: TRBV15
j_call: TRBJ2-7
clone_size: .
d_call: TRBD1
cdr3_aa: CATSRESWETGVAFYEQYF
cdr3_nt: TGTGCCACCAGCAGAGAGAGTTGGGAGACAGGGGTTGCGTTTTACGAGCAGTACTTC

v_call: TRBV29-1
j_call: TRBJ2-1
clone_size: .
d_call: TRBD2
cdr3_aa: CSVEGGLAGPDDEQFF
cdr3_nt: TGCAGCGTTGAAGGGGGACTAGCGGGGCCCGACGATGAGCAGTTCTTC

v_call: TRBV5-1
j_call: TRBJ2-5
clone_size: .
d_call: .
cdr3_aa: CASSRVGGQETQYF
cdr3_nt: TGCGCCAGCAGCCGGGTGGGGGGCCAAGAGACCCAGTACTTC

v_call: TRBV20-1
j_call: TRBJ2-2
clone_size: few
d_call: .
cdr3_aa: CSAPREYTGELFF
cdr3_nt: TGCAGTGCTCCCAGGGAGTACACCGGGGAGCTGTTTTTT

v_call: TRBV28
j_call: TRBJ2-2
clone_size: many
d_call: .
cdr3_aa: CASSLWWGSGTGELFF
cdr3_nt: TGTGCCAGCAGTCTTTGGTGGGGTTCGGGTACCGGGGAGCTGTTTTTT

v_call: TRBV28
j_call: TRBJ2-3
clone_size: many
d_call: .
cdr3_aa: CASRWGTTGADTQYF
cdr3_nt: TGTGCCAGCAGATGGGGGACAACGGGAGCAGATACGCAGTATTTT

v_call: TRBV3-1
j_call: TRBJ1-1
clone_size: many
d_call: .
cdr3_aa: CASSPRTGVSTEAFF
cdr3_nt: TGTGCCAGCAGCCCCAGGACGGGAGTGAGCACTGAAGCTTTCTTT

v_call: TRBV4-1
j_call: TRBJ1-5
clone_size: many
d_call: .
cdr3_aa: CASSQAGQPNQPQHF
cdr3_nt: TGCGCCAGCAGCCAAGCCGGACAGCCCAATCAGCCCCAGCATTTT

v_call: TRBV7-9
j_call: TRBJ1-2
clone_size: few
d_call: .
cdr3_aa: CASSPGVTVQNFYGYTF
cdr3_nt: TGTGCCAGCAGCCCAGGGGTGACAGTGCAGAACTTCTATGGCTACACCTTC

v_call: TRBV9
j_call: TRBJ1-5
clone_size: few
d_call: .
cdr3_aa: CASSVSLILLIAPNQPQHF
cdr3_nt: TGTGCCAGCAGCGTCTCCCTCATCCTTCTCATCGCCCCGAATCAGCCCCAGCATTTT

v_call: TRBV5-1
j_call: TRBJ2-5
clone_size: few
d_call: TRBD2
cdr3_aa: CASSFSGRSETQYF
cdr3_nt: TGCGCCAGCAGCTTTAGCGGGAGGTCTGAGACCCAGTACTTC

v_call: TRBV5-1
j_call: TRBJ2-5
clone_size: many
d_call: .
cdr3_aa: CASSLGFGQETQYF
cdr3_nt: TGCGCCAGCAGCTTGGGGTTCGGGCAAGAGACCCAGTACTTC

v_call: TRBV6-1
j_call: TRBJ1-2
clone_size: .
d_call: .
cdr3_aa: CASREAGYYGYTF
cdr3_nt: TGTGCCAGCAGAGAAGCAGGGTACTATGGCTACACCTTC

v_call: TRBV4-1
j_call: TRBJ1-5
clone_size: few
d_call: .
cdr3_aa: CASSHSGEWQPQHF
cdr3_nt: TGCGCCAGCAGCCACTCAGGGGAGTGGCAGCCCCAGCATTTT

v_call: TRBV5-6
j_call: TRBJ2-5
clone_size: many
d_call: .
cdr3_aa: CASRREATQETQYF
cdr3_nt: TGTGCCAGCAGGAGGGAGGCTACTCAAGAGACCCAGTACTTC

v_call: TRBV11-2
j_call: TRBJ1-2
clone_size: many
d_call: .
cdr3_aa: CASSLGQGHGYTF
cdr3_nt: TGTGCCAGCAGCTTGGGGCAGGGCCATGGCTACACCTTC

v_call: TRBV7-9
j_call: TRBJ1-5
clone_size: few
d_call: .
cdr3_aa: CASSLVGYQPQHF
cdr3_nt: TGTGCCAGCAGCTTGGTGGGGTACCAGCCCCAGCATTTT

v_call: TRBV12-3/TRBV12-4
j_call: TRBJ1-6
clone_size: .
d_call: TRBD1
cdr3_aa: CASSSTGVSPLHF
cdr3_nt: TGTGCCAGCAGTTCGACAGGGGTCTCACCCCTCCACTTT

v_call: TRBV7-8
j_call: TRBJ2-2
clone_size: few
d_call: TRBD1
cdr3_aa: CASSGDREETGELFF
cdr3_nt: TGTGCCAGCAGCGGGGACAGGGAAGAAACCGGGGAGCTGTTTTTT

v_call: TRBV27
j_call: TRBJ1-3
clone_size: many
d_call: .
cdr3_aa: CASSLSASSGNTIYF
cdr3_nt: TGTGCCAGCAGTTTATCGGCCAGCTCTGGAAACACCATATATTTT